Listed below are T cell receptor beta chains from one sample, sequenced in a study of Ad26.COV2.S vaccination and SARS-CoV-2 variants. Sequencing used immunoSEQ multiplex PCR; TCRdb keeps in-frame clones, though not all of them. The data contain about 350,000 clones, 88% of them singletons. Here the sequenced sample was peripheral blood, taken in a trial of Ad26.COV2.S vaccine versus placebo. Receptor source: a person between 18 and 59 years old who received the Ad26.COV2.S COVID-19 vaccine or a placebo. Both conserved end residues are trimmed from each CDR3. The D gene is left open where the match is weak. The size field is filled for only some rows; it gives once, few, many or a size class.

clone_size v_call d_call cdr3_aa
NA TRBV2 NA ASSEGGTNTGELF
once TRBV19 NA ASSSASSYNEQF
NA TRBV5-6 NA ASSSAGFRTTNEKLF
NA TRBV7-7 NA ASSLSVSSGNTIY
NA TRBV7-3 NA ASSGSQETQY
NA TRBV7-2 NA ASGRTEDYEQY
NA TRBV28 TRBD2 ASSLGTGGRIDTQY
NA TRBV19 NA ASSTGGRYEQY
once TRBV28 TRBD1 ASSLGGQGRDTQY
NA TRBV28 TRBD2 ASRGGSGANVLT
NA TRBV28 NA ASTRGRRRSYEQY
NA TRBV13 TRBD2 ASSSQASGGPVEQF
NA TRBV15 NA ATSFQIGTEAF
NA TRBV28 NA ASSLGFTDTQY
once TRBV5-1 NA ASSLVGVAKNIQY
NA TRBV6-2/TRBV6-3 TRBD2 ASSEPGLANNEQF
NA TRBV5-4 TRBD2 ASSPGPGREGSDTQY
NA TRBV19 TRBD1 ASYRDRGNTGELF
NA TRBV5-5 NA ASSLASTYEQY
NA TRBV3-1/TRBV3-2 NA ASSRGQPSGNTIY
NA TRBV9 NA ASSVGGENTEAF
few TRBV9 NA ASSGIPEQPQH
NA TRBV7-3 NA ASSFNPGSYNEQF
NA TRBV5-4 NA ASSLSGTSSYEQY
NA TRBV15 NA ATSRAGGGGYT
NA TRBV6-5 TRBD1 ASTRDRAYEQY
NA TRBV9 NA ASSVGAGYT
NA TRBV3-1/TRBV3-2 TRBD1 ASSVRQGYEQY